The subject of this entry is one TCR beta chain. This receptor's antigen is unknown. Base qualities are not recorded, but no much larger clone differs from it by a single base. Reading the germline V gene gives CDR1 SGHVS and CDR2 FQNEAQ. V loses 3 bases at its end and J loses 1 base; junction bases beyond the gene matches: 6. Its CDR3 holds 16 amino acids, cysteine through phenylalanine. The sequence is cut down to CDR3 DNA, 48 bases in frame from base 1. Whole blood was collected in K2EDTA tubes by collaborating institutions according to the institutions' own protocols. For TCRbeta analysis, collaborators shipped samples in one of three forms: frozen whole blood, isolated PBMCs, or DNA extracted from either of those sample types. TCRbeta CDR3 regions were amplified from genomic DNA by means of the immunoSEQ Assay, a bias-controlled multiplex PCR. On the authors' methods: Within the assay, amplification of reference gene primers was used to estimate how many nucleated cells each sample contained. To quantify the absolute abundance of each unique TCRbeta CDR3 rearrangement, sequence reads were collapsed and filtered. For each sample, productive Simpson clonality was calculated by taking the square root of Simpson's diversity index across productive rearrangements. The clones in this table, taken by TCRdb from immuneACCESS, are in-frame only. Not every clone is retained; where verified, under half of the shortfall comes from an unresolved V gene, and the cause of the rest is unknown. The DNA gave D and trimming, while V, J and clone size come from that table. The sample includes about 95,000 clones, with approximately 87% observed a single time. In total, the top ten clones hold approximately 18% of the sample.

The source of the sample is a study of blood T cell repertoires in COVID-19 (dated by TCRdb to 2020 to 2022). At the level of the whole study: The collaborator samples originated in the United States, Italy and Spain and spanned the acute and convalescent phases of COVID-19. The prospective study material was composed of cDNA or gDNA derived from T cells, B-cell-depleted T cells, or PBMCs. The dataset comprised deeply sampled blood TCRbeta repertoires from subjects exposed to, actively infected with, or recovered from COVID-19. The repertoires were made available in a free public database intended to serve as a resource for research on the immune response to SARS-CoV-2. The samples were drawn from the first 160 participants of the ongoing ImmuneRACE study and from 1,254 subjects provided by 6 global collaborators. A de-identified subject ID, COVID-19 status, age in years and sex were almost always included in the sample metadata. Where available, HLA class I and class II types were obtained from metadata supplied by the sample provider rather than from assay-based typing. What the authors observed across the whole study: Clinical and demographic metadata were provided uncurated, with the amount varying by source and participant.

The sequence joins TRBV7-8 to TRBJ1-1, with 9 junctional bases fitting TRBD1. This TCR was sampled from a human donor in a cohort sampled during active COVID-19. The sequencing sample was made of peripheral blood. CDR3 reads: CASSFPGQGTNTEAFF. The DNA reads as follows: TGTGCCAGCAGCTTCCCAGGACAGGGGACGAACACTGAAGCTTTCTTT. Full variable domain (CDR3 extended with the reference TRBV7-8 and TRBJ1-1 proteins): GAGVSQSPRYKVAKRGQDVALRCDPISGHVSLFWYQQALGQGPEFLTYFQNEAQLDKSGLPSDRFFAERPEGSVSTLKIQRTQQEDSAVYLCASSFPGQGTNTEAFFGQGTRLTVV.